A selection of T cell receptor beta chains follows, all from one sample in a study of T cell responses to AZD1222 COVID-19 vaccine. Profiling relied on immunoSEQ multiplex PCR, and the TCRdb table lists in-frame clones only, not all of them. The sample has more than 150,000 clones, 85% to 95% seen once. This specimen consisted of peripheral blood, obtained on day 0 of AZD1222 vaccination. The receptors come from an adult in good health. The CDR3 runs from the conserved cysteine through the conserved F or W. D genes are given only for firm matches. Clone size appears in some rows only: once, few, many, or a class for an expanded clone.

j_call v_call clone_size d_call cdr3_length cdr3_nt cdr3_aa
TRBJ1-2 TRBV5-1 . . 14 TGCGCCAGCAGCATACTCAGGGAGGGCTATGGCTACACCTTC CASSILREGYGYTF
TRBJ1-2 TRBV6-5 once . 11 TGTGCATCAGGGTTGGGGTATGGCTACACCTTC CASGLGYGYTF
TRBJ1-2 TRBV12-3/TRBV12-4 . . 13 TGTGCCAGCAGTTTTTTGGGAAACTATGGCTACACCTTC CASSFLGNYGYTF
TRBJ2-5 TRBV21-1 . . 15 TGTGCCAGCAGCCCCCCCGTCGGGAGGGAGGGGACCCAGTACTTC CASSPPVGREGTQYF
TRBJ2-3 TRBV9 . TRBD2 16 TGTGCCAGCAGCGTACAAGCGGGGTTTAGCACAGATACGCAGTATTTT CASSVQAGFSTDTQYF
TRBJ2-4 TRBV28 . . 17 TGTGCCAGCAGCCGCCTTGCCGGGGGTACCGGAGGAAACATTCAGTACTTC CASSRLAGGTGGNIQYF
TRBJ1-1 TRBV4-2 . . 17 TGTGCCAGCAGCCAACCCGAGCCCTATGGCATGAACACTGAAGCTTTCTTT CASSQPEPYGMNTEAFF
TRBJ1-3 TRBV29-1 . . 12 TGCAGCGTTGTCGCCTCTGGAAACACCATATATTTT CSVVASGNTIYF
TRBJ2-1 TRBV27 once TRBD2 16 TGTGCCAGCAGTTTTGGCGGGAGGGCCCTCTACAATGAGCAGTTCTTC CASSFGGRALYNEQFF
TRBJ2-5 TRBV5-1 . . 14 TGCGCCAGCAGCTTACAGGGTTCAGGGGAGACCCAGTACTTC CASSLQGSGETQYF
TRBJ1-3 TRBV6-5 . . 15 TGTGCCAGCAGTTACGATTCTCTCCAGGGAAACACCATATATTTT CASSYDSLQGNTIYF
TRBJ2-7 TRBV25-1 . TRBD1 15 TGTGCCAGCAGTGGGTTCGGGACAGGGGATTACGAGCAGTACTTC CASSGFGTGDYEQYF
TRBJ2-3 TRBV12-5 . TRBD2 15 TGTGCTAGTGGTCCACCTAGCGGGAGCACAGATACGCAGTATTTT CASGPPSGSTDTQYF
TRBJ1-5 TRBV11-2 . TRBD1 14 TGTGCCAGCAGCCTCCAGGGGGGCAATCAGCCCCAGCATTTT CASSLQGGNQPQHF
TRBJ1-2 TRBV7-6 . . 12 TGTGCCAGCAGCTTAGATGGTTCGGGCTACACCTTC CASSLDGSGYTF
TRBJ2-5 TRBV28 . TRBD2 15 TGTGCCAGCAGTTCCTATATAGCGGGGAAAGAGACCCAGTACTTC CASSSYIAGKETQYF
TRBJ1-5 TRBV6-5 . . 13 TGTGCCAGCAGCTCGGGGCTCAATCAGCCCCAGCATTTT CASSSGLNQPQHF
TRBJ1-2 TRBV7-3 . . 17 TGTGCCAGCAGCTCATTGAGACCTACAGGTTCTAACTATGGCTACACCTTC CASSSLRPTGSNYGYTF
TRBJ1-1 TRBV3-1/TRBV3-2 . . 13 TGTGCCAGCAGCCAAGCTAGCCGCCCTGAAGCTTTCTTT CASSQASRPEAFF
TRBJ1-5 TRBV19 . . 15 TGTGCCAGTAGTATTACCCAGGGCGGCAATCAGCCCCAGCATTTT CASSITQGGNQPQHF
TRBJ1-2 TRBV5-6 . . 18 TGTGCCAGCAGGTACCTTGGGAGGACCGCCCTGAAGACGGATGGCTACACCTTC CASRYLGRTALKTDGYTF
TRBJ1-2 TRBV10-1 once TRBD1 13 TGCGCCAGCAGTGAACAGGGGGACTATGGCTACACCTTC CASSEQGDYGYTF